The clone carrying this T cell receptor (beta chain) came up a few times. Its antigen remains unknown. The CDR3 consists of 13 residues. V was clipped by 4 bases and J by 9 bases; unmatched bases: 3. Germline CDR1 SNHLY, CDR2 FYNNEI. TCRdb keeps only in-frame clones here, not all; method: immunoSEQ multiplex PCR. In the table there are 220,000 or so clones, less than 90% of which are singletons. Separate from the approximately 670-subject first cohort was the approximately 120-subject validation cohort, to which the donors belonged. This sample was included in a study of cytomegalovirus exposure and HLA in healthy donors. Study-wide points: In vitro experiments confirmed that three CMV-associated chains were specific for CMV antigens. Subsequent analysis revealed that first-cohort TCR clusters tended to co-occur in the roughly 120 validation repertoires. While the bulk of TCR sequences proved rare, some public TCRs turned up in many donors.

The receptor was derived from a young woman in good health and CMV-seronegative. The V gene is TRBV2, the J gene TRBJ2-1; 10 bases are a match to TRBD2. Sequencing was performed on PBMCs. The CDR3 spells CASSALAGVEQFF. CDR3 nucleotide sequence: TGTGCCAGCAGTGCCCTAGCGGGAGTTGAGCAGTTCTTC. Variable domain in full (rest from reference TRBV2 and TRBJ2-1): EPEVTQTPSHQVTQMGQEVILRCVPISNHLYFYWYRQILGQKVEFLVSFYNNEISEKSEIFDDQFSVERPDGSNFTLKIRSTKLEDSAMYFCASSALAGVEQFFGPGTRLTVL.